The rows below give T cell receptor beta chains drawn from one sample of a study of blood T cell repertoires in COVID-19. Profiled with immunoSEQ multiplex PCR; TCRdb holds only in-frame clones, not every one. The top ten clones hold around 5.5% of a sample with 100,000 to 150,000 clones, around 74% of them seen once. Sequenced material: peripheral blood. All receptors come from a man in his 60s with acute or convalescent COVID-19. CDR3s include the opening cysteine and the closing phenylalanine or tryptophan. Fields, in order: D gene, V gene, clone size, J gene, CDR3 DNA, CDR3 protein. D genes are given only for firm matches. Clone size, where shown, is once, few, many, or a class for clones that have expanded.

>-|TRBV7-3|-|TRBJ2-1
TGTGCCAGCAGCTTAGGCAGAAACAATGAGCAGTTCTTC
CASSLGRNNEQFF
>TRBD1|TRBV18|once|TRBJ1-1
TGTGCCAGCTCAACTACCGGGACAGCGAACACTGAAGCTTTCTTT
CASSTTGTANTEAFF
>-|TRBV25-1|-|TRBJ2-1
TGTGCCAGCAGTGAATTGGGAGGACAGGACAATGAGCAGTTCTTC
CASSELGGQDNEQFF
>-|TRBV5-1|-|TRBJ1-1
TGCGCCAGCAGCTCCTCGGACAGGAACACTGAAGCTTTCTTT
CASSSSDRNTEAFF
>-|TRBV6-5|-|TRBJ1-5
TGTGCCAGCAGTCGTGGGAGTAGCAATCAGCCCCAGCATTTT
CASSRGSSNQPQHF
>TRBD2|TRBV2|-|TRBJ2-3
TGTGCCAGCAGTGAAAGGCGGACTAGCGGGGAAGATACGCAGTATTTT
CASSERRTSGEDTQYF
>-|TRBV4-1|few|TRBJ1-2
TGCGCCAGCAGCCAAGACGGCGGGGGCGCAGATGGCTACACCTTC
CASSQDGGGADGYTF
>TRBD1|TRBV2|-|TRBJ1-4
TGTGCCAGCAGACCCGGGACAGGGAATGAAAAACTGTTTTTT
CASRPGTGNEKLFF
>TRBD2|TRBV10-3|-|TRBJ2-3
TGTGCCATCAGTGATATAATCGGGACTAGCGGGAGAAGGGATACGCAGTATTTT
CAISDIIGTSGRRDTQYF
>-|TRBV10-1|-|TRBJ2-7
TGCGCCAGCAGTGAGTCAGGCAGGACCTACGAGCAGTACTTC
CASSESGRTYEQYF
>TRBD1|TRBV7-3|-|TRBJ1-2
TGTGCCAGCAGCTTAACGCCAGGGGGCAGCTATGGCTACACCTTC
CASSLTPGGSYGYTF
>TRBD2|TRBV2|-|TRBJ2-3
TGTGCCAGCAGTGAAAAGGTAGCGGGAGTGGTCGATACGCAGTATTTT
CASSEKVAGVVDTQYF
>TRBD1|TRBV13|-|TRBJ2-5
TGTGCCAGCAGCTTATGGGCCGGGGGACAGGGGAAGACCCAGTACTTC
CASSLWAGGQGKTQYF
>-|TRBV7-8|-|TRBJ1-2
TGTGCCAGCAGCCCCGACAGTATATATGGCTACACCTTC
CASSPDSIYGYTF
>-|TRBV21-1|-|TRBJ2-2
TGTGCCAGCATGCGAGGGGGGGGCCCTTCCGGGGAGCTGTTTTTT
CASMRGGGPSGELFF
>TRBD2|TRBV30|-|TRBJ2-1
TGTGCCGGGCTTCGGCTAGCGGGAGAAAATGAGCAGTTCTTC
CAGLRLAGENEQFF
>-|TRBV24-1|-|TRBJ2-3
TGTGCCACCAGTGACCCCGGGTCCACAGATACGCAGTATTTT
CATSDPGSTDTQYF
>-|TRBV13|few|TRBJ1-6
TGTGCCAGCAGCTTAGCGGGGTTCGGTTCACCCCTCCACTTT
CASSLAGFGSPLHF